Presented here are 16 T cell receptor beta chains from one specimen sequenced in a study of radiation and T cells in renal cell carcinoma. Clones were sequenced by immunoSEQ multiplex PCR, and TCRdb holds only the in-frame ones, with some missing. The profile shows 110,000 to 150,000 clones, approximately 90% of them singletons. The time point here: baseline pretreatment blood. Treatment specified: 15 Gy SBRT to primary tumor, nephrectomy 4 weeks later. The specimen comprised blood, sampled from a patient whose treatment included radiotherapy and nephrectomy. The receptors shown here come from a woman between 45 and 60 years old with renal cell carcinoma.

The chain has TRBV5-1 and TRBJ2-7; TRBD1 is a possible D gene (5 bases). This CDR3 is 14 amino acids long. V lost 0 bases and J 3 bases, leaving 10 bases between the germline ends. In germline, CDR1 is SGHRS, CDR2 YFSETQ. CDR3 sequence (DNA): TGCGCCAGCAGCTTGGAAACAGGCCTCTACGAGCAGTACTTC. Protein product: CASSLETGLYEQYF.

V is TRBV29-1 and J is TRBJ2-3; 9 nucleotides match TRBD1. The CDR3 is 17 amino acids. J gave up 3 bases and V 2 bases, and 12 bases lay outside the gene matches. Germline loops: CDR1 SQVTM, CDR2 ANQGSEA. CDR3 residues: CSVELDGTGLVTDTQYF. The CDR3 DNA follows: TGCAGCGTTGAACTAGACGGGACAGGGCTTGTGACAGATACGCAGTATTTT.

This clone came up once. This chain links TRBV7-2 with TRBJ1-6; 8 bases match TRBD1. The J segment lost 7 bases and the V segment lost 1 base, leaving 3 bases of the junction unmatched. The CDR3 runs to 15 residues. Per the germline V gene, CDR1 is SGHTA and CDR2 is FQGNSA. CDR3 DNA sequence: TGTGCCAGCAGCTTAGGGACAGGGACCAATTCACCCCTCCACTTT. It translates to CASSLGTGTNSPLHF.

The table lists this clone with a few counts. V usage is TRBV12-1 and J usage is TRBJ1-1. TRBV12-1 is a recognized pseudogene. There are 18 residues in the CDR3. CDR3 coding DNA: TGTGCCAGCAGCTCCAGCGTTGTGGGCCCGGGTTGGGACACTGAAGCTTTCTTT. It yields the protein CASSSSVVGPGWDTEAFF.

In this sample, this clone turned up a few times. The CDR3: CASSYTDRSEAFF. The CDR3 DNA reads as TGTGCCAGCAGTTATACCGACAGGAGTGAAGCTTTCTTT. This sequence joins TRBV6-5 and TRBJ1-1; TRBD1 is a possible D gene (6 bases). V was cut by 3 bases and J by 7 bases, with 12 bases left in between. CDR3 size: 13 residues. Germline CDR1 MNHEY, CDR2 SVGAGI.

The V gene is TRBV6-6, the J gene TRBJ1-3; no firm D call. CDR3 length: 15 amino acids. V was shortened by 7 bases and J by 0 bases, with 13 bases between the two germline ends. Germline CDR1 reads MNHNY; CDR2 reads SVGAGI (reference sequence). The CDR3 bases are TGTGCCAGCACCGATCTAGGTCCCTCTGGAAACACCATATATTTT. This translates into CASTDLGPSGNTIYF.

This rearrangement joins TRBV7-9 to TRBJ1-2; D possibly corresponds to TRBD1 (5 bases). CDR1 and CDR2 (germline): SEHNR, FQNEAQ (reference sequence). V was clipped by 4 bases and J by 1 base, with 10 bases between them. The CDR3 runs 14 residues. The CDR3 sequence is CASSSEGVNYGYTF. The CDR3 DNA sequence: TGTGCCAGCAGCTCCGAAGGGGTTAACTATGGCTACACCTTC. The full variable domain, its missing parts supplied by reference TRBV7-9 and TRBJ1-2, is DTGVSQNPRHKITKRGQNVTFRCDPISEHNRLYWYRQTLGQGPEFLTYFQNEAQLEKSRLLSDRFSAERPKGSFSTLEIQRTEQGDSAMYLCASSSEGVNYGYTFGSGTRLTVV.

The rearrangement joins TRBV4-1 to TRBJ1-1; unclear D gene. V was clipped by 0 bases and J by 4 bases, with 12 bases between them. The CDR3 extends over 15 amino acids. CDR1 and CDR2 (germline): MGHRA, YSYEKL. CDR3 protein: CASSQDWAGGTEAFF. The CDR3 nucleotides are TGCGCCAGCAGCCAAGACTGGGCCGGTGGCACTGAAGCTTTCTTT.

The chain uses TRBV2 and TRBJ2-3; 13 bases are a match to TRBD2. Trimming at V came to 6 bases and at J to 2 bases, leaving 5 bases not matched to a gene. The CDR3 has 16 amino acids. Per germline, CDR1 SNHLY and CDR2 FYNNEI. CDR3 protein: CASRPGLAGHTDTQYF. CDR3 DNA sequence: TGTGCCAGCAGACCGGGACTAGCGGGGCACACAGATACGCAGTATTTT.

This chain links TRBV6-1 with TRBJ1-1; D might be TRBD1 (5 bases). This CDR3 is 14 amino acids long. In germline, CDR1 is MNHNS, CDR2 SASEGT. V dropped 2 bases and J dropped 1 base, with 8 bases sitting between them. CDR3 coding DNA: TGTGCCAGCAGTGAACGGGGCCGGAACACTGAAGCTTTCTTT. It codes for CASSERGRNTEAFF.

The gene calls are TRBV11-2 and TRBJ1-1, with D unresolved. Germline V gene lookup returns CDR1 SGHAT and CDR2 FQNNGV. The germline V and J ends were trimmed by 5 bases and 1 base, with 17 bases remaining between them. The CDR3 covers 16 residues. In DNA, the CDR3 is TGTGCCAGCAGCGGATCCACCCTTAATTGGAACACTGAAGCTTTCTTT. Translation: CASSGSTLNWNTEAFF. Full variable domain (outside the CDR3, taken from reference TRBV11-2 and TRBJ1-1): EAGVAQSPRYKIIEKRQSVAFWCNPISGHATLYWYQQILGQGPKLLIQFQNNGVVDDSQLPKDRFSAERLKGVDSTLKIQPAKLEDSAVYLCASSGSTLNWNTEAFFGQGTRLTVV.

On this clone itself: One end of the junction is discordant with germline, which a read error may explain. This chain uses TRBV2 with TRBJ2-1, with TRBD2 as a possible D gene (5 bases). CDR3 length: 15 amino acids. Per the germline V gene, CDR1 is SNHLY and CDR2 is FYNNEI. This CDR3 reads CASSSTRNHYSEQFF. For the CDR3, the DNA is TGTGCCAGCAGTTCCACTAGAAACCACTACAGTGAGCAGTTCTTC.

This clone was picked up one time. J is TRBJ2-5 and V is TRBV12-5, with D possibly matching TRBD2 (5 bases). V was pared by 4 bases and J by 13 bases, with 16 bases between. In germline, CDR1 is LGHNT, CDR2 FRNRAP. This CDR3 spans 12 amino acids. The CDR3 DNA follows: TGTGCTAGTGGTTGGGAGACCGGGCCCCGGTACTTC. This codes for CASGWETGPRYF.

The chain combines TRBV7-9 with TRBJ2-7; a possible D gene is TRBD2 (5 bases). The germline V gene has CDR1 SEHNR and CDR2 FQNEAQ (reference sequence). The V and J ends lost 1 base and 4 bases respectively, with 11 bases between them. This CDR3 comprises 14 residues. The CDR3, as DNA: TGTGCCAGCAGCTTAGGGGTTGGGGAGTACGAGCAGTACTTC. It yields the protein CASSLGVGEYEQYF.

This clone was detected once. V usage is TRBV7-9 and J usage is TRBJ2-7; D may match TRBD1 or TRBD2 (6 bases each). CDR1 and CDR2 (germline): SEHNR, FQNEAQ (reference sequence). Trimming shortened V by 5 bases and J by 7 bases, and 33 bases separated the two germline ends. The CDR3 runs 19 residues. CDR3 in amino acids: CASSLNVRTAGSGYREQYF. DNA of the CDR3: TGTGCCAGCAGCCTGAACGTACGGACAGCCGGGAGTGGATATCGAGAGCAGTACTTC.

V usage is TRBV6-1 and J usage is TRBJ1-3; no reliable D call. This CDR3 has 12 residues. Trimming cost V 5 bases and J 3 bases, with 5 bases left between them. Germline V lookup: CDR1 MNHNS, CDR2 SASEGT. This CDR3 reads CASSYGGNTIYF. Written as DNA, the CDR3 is TGTGCCAGCAGTTATGGTGGAAACACCATATATTTT.